This is a list of T cell receptor beta chains from one sample in a study of blood T cell repertoires in COVID-19. This table comes from immunoSEQ multiplex PCR, and its TCRdb copy is limited to in-frame clones, with some not included. Of 70,000 to 85,000 clones listed, roughly 90% are singletons. Sequenced material: peripheral blood. These receptor sequences come from an older man with active or convalescent COVID-19. Both conserved end residues are part of each CDR3. A D gene is named only where the DNA matches it firmly. The size entry is marked missing in some rows and otherwise reads once, few, many or a size class.

.	TRBV14	.	TRBJ2-7	TGTGCCAGCAGCCAAGATCCCCCAGGGTGGGTCGAGCAGTACTTC	CASSQDPPGWVEQYF
.	TRBV12-3/TRBV12-4	TRBD2	TRBJ2-7	TGTGCCAGCAGTTTCGGACTAGGCTACGAGCAGTACTTC	CASSFGLGYEQYF
.	TRBV11-2	TRBD2	TRBJ2-2	TGTGCCAGCAGGGGGCTACGGGGGGCGAACACCGGGGAGCTGTTTTTT	CASRGLRGANTGELFF
once	TRBV3-1/TRBV3-2	TRBD1	TRBJ1-1	TGTGCCAGCAGCCAACCCCGGGGGACAGGTGGTACTGAAGCTTTCTTT	CASSQPRGTGGTEAFF
.	TRBV7-8	TRBD2	TRBJ2-5	TGTGCCAGCAGCACCGGCCCTGGACTAGCGCGAGAGACCCAGTACTTC	CASSTGPGLARETQYF
once	TRBV5-4	TRBD1	TRBJ2-5	TGTGCCAGCAGCATGACAGGGTTTTGGGAGACCCAGTACTTC	CASSMTGFWETQYF
.	TRBV7-3	TRBD1	TRBJ2-7	TGTGCCAGCAGCGACCCGGGGACAGGCCTACAGTACTTC	CASSDPGTGLQYF
.	TRBV6-5	TRBD2	TRBJ2-1	TGTGCCAGCAGTACCCCTCGTCGGGGGGAACAGTTCTTC	CASSTPRRGEQFF
.	TRBV5-1	.	TRBJ1-2	TGCGCCAGCAGCTTGTTGGGGAGTCCGGGCTACACCTTC	CASSLLGSPGYTF
once	TRBV12-3/TRBV12-4	.	TRBJ1-3	TGTGCCAGCACCCTATTTGGAAACACCATATATTTT	CASTLFGNTIYF
.	TRBV5-1	TRBD1	TRBJ2-5	TGCGCCAGCACCTTGGATGAGGGGGCTCGGGAGACCCAGTACTTC	CASTLDEGARETQYF
.	TRBV11-2	.	TRBJ1-4	TGTGCCAGCAGTTATAACCCGGACGCGGGCGAAAAACTGTTTTTT	CASSYNPDAGEKLFF
.	TRBV25-1	.	TRBJ1-1	TGTGCCAGCAGTGTTACTACAGGTGCTGAAGCTTTCTTT	CASSVTTGAEAFF